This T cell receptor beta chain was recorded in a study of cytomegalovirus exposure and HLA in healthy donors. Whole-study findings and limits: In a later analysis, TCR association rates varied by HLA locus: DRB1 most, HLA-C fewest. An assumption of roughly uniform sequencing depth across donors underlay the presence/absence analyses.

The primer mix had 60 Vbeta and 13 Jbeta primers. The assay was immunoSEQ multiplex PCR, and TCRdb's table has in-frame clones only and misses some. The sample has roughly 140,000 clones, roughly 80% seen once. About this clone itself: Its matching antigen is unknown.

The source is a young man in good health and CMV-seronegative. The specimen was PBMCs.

CDR3 residues: CASSWRDRESAYGYTF. CDR3 nucleotide sequence: TGTGCCAGCAGCTGGCGGGACAGGGAGTCCGCTTATGGCTACACCTTC. The V and J genes are TRBV11-3 and TRBJ1-2; 9 bases map to TRBD1. Germline assignment: CDR1 SGHNT and CDR2 YENEEA. This CDR3 spans 16 amino acids. The ends lost 4 bases at V and 5 bases at J; junction bases unmatched: 11.